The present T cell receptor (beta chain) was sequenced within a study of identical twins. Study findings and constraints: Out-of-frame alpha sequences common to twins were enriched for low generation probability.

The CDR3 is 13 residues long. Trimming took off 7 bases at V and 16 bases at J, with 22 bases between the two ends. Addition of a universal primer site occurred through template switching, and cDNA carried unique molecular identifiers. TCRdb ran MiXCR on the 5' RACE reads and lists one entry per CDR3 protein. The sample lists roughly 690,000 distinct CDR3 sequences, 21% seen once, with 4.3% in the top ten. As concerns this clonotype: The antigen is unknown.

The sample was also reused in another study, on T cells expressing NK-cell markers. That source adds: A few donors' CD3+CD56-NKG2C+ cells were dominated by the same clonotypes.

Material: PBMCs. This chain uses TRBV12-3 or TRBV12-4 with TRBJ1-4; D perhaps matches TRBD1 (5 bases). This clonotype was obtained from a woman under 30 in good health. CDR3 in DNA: TGTGCCAGCACCCCCTCCCCCAGGGAGGATGGGTTTTTT. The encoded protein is CASTPSPREDGFF.